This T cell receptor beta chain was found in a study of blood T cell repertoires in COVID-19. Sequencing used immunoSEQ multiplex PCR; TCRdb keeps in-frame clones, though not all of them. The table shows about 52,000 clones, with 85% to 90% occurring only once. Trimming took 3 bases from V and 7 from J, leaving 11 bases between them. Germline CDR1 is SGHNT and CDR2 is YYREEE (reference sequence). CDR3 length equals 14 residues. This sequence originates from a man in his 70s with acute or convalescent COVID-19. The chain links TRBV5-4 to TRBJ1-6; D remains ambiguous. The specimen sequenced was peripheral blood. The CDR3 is CASSSKRENSPLHF. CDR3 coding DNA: TGTGCCAGCAGCTCGAAGAGGGAGAATTCACCCCTCCACTTT. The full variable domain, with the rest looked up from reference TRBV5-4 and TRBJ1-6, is ETGVTQSPTHLIKTRGQQVTLRCSSQSGHNTVSWYQQALGQGPQFIFQYYREEENGRGNFPPRFSGLQFPNYSSELNVNALELDDSALYLCASSSKRENSPLHFGNGTRLTVT.